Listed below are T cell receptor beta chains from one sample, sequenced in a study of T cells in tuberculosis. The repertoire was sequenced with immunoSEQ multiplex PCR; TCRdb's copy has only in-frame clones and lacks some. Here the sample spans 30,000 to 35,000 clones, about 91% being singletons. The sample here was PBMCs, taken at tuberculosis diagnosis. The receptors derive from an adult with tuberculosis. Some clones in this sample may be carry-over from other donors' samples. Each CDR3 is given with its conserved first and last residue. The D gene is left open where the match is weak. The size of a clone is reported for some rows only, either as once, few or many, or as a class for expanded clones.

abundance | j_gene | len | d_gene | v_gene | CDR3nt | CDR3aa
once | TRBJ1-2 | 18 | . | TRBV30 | TGTGCCTGGAAGAATAGGGGGATGATTTGGACCGCTAACTATGGCTACACCTTC | CAWKNRGMIWTANYGYTF
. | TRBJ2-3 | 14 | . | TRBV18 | TGTGCCAGCTCACACCGGACAGACGGAGATACGCAGTATTTT | CASSHRTDGDTQYF
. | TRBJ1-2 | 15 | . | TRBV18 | TGTGCCAGCTCACCACCGGAGGGGGGGGCGCAGGGCTACACCTTC | CASSPPEGGAQGYTF
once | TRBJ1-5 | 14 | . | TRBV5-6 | TGTGCCAGCAGCTTGTCAGGGGCCAATCAGCCCCAGCATTTT | CASSLSGANQPQHF
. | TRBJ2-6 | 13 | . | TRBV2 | TGTGCCAGCAGTCTACCTGGGGCCAACGTCCTGACTTTC | CASSLPGANVLTF
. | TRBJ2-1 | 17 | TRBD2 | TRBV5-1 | TGCGCCAGCAGCCGGGGGACTAGCGGGGGAACCTACAATGAGCAGTTCTTC | CASSRGTSGGTYNEQFF
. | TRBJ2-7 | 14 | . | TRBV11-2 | TGTGCCAGCAGCTCCCCGCGGCGGGGCTACGAGCAGTACTTC | CASSSPRRGYEQYF
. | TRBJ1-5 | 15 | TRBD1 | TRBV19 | TGTGCCAGTAGTTTCGGACAGGGGGCAGGACAGCCCCAGCATTTT | CASSFGQGAGQPQHF
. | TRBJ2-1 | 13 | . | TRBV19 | TGTGCCAGTAGTATAGCAAAATCAGGTGAGCAGTTCTTC | CASSIAKSGEQFF
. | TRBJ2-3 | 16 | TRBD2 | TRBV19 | TGTGCCAGTACCCCTAGCGGGGGGATTTTCACAGATACGCAGTATTTT | CASTPSGGIFTDTQYF
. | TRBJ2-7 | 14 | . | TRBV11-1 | TGTGCCAGCAGCCCGCGGACAGCCCAACGGGAGCAGTACTTC | CASSPRTAQREQYF
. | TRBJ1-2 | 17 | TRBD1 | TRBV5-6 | TGTGCCAGCAGCAATCGCGTCGGGACAGACAAATTCTATGGCTACACCTTC | CASSNRVGTDKFYGYTF
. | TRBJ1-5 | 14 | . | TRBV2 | TGTGCCAGCAGTGAAGACAGCAGCAATCAGCCCCAGCATTTT | CASSEDSSNQPQHF
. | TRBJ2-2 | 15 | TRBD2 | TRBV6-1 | TGTGCCAGCATGGCCGGGGGGATTTATCTCGGGGAGCTGTTTTTT | CASMAGGIYLGELFF
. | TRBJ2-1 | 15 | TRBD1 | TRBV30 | TGTGCCTGGAGATTTCCGGGACAGGGCGGATATGAGCAGTTCTTC | CAWRFPGQGGYEQFF
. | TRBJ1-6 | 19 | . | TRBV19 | TGTGCCAGTAGTCCACCTAGGTCGGGAACAGGGACCTATAATTCACCCCTCCACTTT | CASSPPRSGTGTYNSPLHF
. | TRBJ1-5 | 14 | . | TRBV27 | TGTGCCAGCAGTTTAGGGGGAGGAGGTCAGCCCCAGCATTTT | CASSLGGGGQPQHF
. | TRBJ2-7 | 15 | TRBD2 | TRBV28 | TGTGCCAGCAGTGGTACGGGACTAGCCCACTACGAGCAGTACTTC | CASSGTGLAHYEQYF
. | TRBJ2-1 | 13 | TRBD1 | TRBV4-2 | TGTGCCAGCAGCCAGCCAGGGGGCTATGAGCAGTTCTTC | CASSQPGGYEQFF
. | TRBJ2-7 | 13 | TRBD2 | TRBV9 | TGTGCCAGCAGCCGTCGGACTAGCGGAGAGCAGTACTTC | CASSRRTSGEQYF
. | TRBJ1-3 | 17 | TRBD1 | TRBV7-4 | TGTGCCAGCAGCTTACAGGACAGGGGGGTTTCGGGAAACACCATATATTTT | CASSLQDRGVSGNTIYF
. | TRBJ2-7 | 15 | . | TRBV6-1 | TGTGCCAGCAGTGAAGCGCAGGACAGTTCCTACGAGCAGTACTTC | CASSEAQDSSYEQYF
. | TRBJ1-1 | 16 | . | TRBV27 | TGTGCCAGCAGTCATGACAGGAACGTCCTGAACACTGAAGCTTTCTTT | CASSHDRNVLNTEAFF
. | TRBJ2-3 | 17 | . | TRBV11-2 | TGTGCCAGCAGCCTTCTAGCGCTGCTTGCTAGCACAGATACGCAGTATTTT | CASSLLALLASTDTQYF
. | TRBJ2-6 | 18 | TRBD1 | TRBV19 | TGTGCCAGTAGTATGGCTGACAGGGAATTGTCTGGGGCCAACGTCCTGACTTTC | CASSMADRELSGANVLTF
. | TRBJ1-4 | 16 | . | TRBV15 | TGTGCCACCAGCAGAGATCCCCCAGTTACTAATGAAAAACTGTTTTTT | CATSRDPPVTNEKLFF